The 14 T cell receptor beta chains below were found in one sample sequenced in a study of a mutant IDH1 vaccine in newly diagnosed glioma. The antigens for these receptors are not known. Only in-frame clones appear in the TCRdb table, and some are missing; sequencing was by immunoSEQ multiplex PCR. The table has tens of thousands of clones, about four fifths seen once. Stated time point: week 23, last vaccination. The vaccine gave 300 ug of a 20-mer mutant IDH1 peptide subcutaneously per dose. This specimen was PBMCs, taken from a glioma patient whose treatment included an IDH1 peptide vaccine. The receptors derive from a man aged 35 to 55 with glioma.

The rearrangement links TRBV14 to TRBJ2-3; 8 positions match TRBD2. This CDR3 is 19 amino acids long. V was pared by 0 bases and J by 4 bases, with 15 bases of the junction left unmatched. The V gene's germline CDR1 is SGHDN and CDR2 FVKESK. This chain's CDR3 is CASSQEEHGGARGADTQYF. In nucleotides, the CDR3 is TGTGCCAGCAGCCAAGAAGAGCACGGGGGGGCACGAGGCGCAGATACGCAGTATTTT. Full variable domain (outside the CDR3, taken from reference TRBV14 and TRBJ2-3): EAGVTQFPSHSVIEKGQTVTLRCDPISGHDNLYWYRRVMGKEIKFLLHFVKESKQDESGMPNNRFLAERTGGTYSTLKVQPAELEDSGVYFCASSQEEHGGARGADTQYFGPGTRLTVL.

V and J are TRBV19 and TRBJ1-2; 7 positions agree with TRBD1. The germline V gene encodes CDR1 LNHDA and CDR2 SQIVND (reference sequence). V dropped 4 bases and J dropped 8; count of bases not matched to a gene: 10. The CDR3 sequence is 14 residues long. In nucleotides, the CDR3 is TGTGCCAGTAGTACCTCGACAGGGACGGTGGGCTACACCTTC. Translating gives CASSTSTGTVGYTF. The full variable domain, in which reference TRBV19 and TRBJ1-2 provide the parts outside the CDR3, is DGGITQSPKYLFRKEGQNVTLSCEQNLNHDAMYWYRQDPGQGLRLIYYSQIVNDFQKGDIAEGYSVSREKKESFPLTVTSAQKNPTAFYLCASSTSTGTVGYTFGSGTRLTVV.

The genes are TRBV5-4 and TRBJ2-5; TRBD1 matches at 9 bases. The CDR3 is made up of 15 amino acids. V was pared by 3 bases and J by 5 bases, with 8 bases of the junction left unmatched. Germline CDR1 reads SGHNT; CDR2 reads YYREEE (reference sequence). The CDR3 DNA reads TGTGCCAGCAGCTCAGACAGGGGGATGGGGGAGACCCAGTACTTC. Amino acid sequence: CASSSDRGMGETQYF.

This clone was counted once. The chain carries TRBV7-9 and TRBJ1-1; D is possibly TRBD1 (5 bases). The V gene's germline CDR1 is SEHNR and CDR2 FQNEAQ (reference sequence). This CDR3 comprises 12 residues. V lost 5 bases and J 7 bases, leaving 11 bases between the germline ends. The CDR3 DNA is TGTGCCAGCAGCCCCGGGGCGATTGAAGCTTTCTTT. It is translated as CASSPGAIEAFF.

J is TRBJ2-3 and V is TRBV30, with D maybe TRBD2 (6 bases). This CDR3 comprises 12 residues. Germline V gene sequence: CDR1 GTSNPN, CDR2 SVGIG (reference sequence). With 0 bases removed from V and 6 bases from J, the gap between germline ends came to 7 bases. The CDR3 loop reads CAWSVRGDTQYF. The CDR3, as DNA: TGTGCCTGGAGTGTACGGGGGGATACGCAGTATTTT.

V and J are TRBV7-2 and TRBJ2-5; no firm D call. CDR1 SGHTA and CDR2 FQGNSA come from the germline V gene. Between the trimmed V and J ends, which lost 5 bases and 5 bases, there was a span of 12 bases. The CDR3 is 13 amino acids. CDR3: CASSEQLRETQYF. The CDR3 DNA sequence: TGTGCCAGCAGCGAACAGCTACGGGAGACCCAGTACTTC. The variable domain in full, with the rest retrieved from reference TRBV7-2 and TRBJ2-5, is GAGVSQSPSNKVTEKGKDVELRCDPISGHTALYWYRQSLGQGLEFLIYFQGNSAPDKSGLPSDRFSAERTGGSVSTLTIQRTQQEDSAVYLCASSEQLRETQYFGPGTRLLVL.

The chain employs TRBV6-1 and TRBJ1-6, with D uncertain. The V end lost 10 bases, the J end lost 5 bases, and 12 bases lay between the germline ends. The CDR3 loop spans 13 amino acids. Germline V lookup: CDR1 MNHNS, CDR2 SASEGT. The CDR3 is CATLDKNNSPLHF. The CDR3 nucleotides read TGTGCCACCCTAGACAAGAATAATTCACCCCTCCACTTT.

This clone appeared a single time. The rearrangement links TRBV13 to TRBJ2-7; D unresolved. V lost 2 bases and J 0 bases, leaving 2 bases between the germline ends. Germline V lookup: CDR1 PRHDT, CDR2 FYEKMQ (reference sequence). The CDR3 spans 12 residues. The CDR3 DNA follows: TGTGCCAGCAGCTTAAGCTCCTACGAGCAGTACTTC. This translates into CASSLSSYEQYF.

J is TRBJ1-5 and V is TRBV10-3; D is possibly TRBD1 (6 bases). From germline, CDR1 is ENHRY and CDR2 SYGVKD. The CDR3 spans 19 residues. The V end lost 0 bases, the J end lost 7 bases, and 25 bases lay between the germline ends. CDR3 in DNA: TGTGCCATCAGTGAGTCGTCCCCCAGGGGTGTTTCAGACTTACAGCCCCAGCATTTT. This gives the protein CAISESSPRGVSDLQPQHF.

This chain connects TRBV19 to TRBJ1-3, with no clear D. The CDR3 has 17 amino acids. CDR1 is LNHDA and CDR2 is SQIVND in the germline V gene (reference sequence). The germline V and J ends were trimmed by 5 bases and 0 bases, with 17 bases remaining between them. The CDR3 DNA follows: TGTGCCAGTAGTCCCCGGGAGAGGGCTTACTCTGGAAACACCATATATTTT. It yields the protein CASSPRERAYSGNTIYF.

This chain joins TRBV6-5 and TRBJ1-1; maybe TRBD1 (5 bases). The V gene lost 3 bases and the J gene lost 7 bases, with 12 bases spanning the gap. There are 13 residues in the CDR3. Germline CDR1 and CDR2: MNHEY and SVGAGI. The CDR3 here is CASSYFGDGEAFF. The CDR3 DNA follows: TGTGCCAGCAGTTATTTCGGGGACGGTGAAGCTTTCTTT.

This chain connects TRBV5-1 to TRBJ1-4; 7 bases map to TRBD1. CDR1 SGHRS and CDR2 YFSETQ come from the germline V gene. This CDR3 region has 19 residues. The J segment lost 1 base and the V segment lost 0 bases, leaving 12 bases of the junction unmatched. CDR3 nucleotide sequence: TGCGCCAGCAGCTTGGGAGGGACGACAGGGCGGGGAACTAATGAAAAACTGTTTTTT. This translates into CASSLGGTTGRGTNEKLFF.

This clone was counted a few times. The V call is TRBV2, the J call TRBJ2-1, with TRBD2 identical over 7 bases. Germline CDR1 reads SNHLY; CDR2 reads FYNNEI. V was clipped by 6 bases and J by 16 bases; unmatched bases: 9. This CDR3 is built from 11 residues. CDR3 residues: CASRYGLDLFF. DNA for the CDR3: TGTGCCAGCAGGTACGGACTAGACTTATTCTTC.

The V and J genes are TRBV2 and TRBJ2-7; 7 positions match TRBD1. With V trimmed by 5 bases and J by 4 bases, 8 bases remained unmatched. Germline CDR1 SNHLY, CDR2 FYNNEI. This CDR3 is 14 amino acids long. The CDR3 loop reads CASSTRQGGYEQYF. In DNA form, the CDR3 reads TGTGCCAGCAGTACTCGACAGGGCGGGTACGAGCAGTACTTC.